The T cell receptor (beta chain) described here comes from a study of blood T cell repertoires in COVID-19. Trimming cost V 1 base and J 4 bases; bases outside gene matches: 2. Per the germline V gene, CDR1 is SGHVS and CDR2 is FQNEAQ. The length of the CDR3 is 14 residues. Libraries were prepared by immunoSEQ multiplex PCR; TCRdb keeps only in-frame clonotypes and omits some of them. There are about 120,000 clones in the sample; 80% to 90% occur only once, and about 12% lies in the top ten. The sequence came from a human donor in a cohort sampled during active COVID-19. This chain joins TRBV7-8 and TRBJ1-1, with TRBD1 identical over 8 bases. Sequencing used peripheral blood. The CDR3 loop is CASSLGTGITEAFF. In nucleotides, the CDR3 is TGTGCCAGCAGCTTAGGGACAGGGATCACTGAAGCTTTCTTT.